This T cell receptor beta chain was identified in a study of blood T cell repertoires in COVID-19. Study-wide context: From the United States, Italy and Spain came samples of acute and convalescent COVID-19.

CDR1 is DFQATT, CDR2 SNEGSKA, per germline (reference sequence). The CDR3 extends over 15 amino acids. V lost 3 bases and J 2 bases, leaving 15 bases between the germline ends. This table comes from immunoSEQ multiplex PCR, and its TCRdb copy is limited to in-frame clones, with some not included. The sample has around 99,000 clones, approximately 84% seen once; the top ten hold 4.2%. The V and J genes are TRBV20-1 and TRBJ2-3; D is ambiguous. The sequence derives from a human donor in a cohort sampled during active COVID-19. The source material was peripheral blood. The CDR3, as DNA: TGCAGTGCTAGTGTGGCCCAATCCCCCACAGATACGCAGTATTTT. It codes for CSASVAQSPTDTQYF.